This entry lists 8 T cell receptor beta chains sequenced from one sample in a study of graft-versus-host responses after intestinal transplantation. Repertoires were generated with immunoSEQ multiplex PCR, while TCRdb's copy carries only in-frame clones and drops some. The sample lists more than 25,000 clones, 93% occurring once. The source material was PBMCs, sampled 18 days after transplant. The receptors were sampled from a human patient who received an intestinal transplant, so some T cells may come from the graft donor.

The chain has TRBV19 and TRBJ2-2; D might be TRBD1 (6 bases). The germline V gene encodes CDR1 LNHDA and CDR2 SQIVND (reference sequence). With 10 bases removed from V and 2 bases from J, the gap between germline ends came to 26 bases. The CDR3 totals 18 residues. This CDR3 reads CAIPLTPGHTTNTGELFF. The CDR3 DNA is TGTGCCATTCCATTAACACCGGGACACACAACAAACACCGGGGAGCTGTTTTTT. The whole variable domain, filled in from reference TRBV19 and TRBJ2-2, reads DGGITQSPKYLFRKEGQNVTLSCEQNLNHDAMYWYRQDPGQGLRLIYYSQIVNDFQKGDIAEGYSVSREKKESFPLTVTSAQKNPTAFYLCAIPLTPGHTTNTGELFFGEGSRLTVL.

The chain couples TRBV9 to TRBJ2-1; D is possibly TRBD1 (5 bases). The length of the CDR3 is 15 residues. With 2 bases removed from V and 5 bases from J, the gap between germline ends came to 14 bases. Germline CDR1 is SGDLS and CDR2 is YYNGEE. The CDR3 loop is CASSVGPASNNEQFF. For the CDR3, the DNA is TGTGCCAGCAGCGTGGGGCCGGCTAGTAACAATGAGCAGTTCTTC.

CDR3 nucleotide sequence: TGTGCCAGCAGCTTAAGCGGGGGGGCTTACAATGAGCAGTTCTTC. Protein: CASSLSGGAYNEQFF. The chain employs TRBV5-4 and TRBJ2-1; TRBD2 aligns across 10 bases. CDR1 and CDR2 from the germline V gene are SGHNT and YYREEE (reference sequence). The CDR3 consists of 15 residues. Trimming cost V 2 bases and J 4 bases; bases outside gene matches: 3.

This clone was observed once. The rearrangement links TRBV9 to TRBJ2-1; TRBD2 aligns across 10 bases. The germline gives CDR1 SGDLS, CDR2 YYNGEE. This CDR3 contains 17 residues. The ends lost 4 bases at V and 9 bases at J; junction bases unmatched: 16. This CDR3 is CASSTQTRLAGEFEQFF. CDR3 in DNA: TGTGCCAGCAGCACCCAAACTCGGCTAGCGGGGGAGTTTGAGCAGTTCTTC.

The V gene is TRBV4-1, the J gene TRBJ2-3, with TRBD2 identical over 9 bases. The CDR3 loop spans 18 amino acids. After removal of 4 bases from V and 2 bases from J, the junction contained 13 bases not matched to a gene. In germline, CDR1 is MGHRA, CDR2 YSYEKL. Here the CDR3 reads CASSPLPPSGVYTDTQYF. The DNA of the CDR3 is TGCGCCAGCAGCCCCCTTCCCCCTAGCGGGGTGTACACAGATACGCAGTATTTT.

The chain carries TRBV10-2 and TRBJ2-3, with D possibly being TRBD2 (7 bases). CDR3 length equals 15 residues. V was cut by 2 bases and J by 0 bases, with 9 bases left in between. Looked up from germline, CDR1 is WSHSY and CDR2 is SAAADI. The CDR3 nucleotides are TGCGCCAGCAGTGAGGCGGGGGCTAGCACAGATACGCAGTATTTT. This codes for CASSEAGASTDTQYF.

In regard to this clone: Other DNA sequences in this sample translate to the same CDR3. The V call is TRBV9, the J call TRBJ2-7, with TRBD2 matching over 8 bases. The trim removed 2 bases at V and 4 bases at J, leaving 5 bases unmatched. Germline CDR1 SGDLS, CDR2 YYNGEE. CDR3 length: 14 amino acids. CDR3 sequence: CASSVAGGEYEQYF. CDR3 DNA sequence: TGTGCCAGCAGCGTGGCGGGGGGCGAATACGAGCAGTACTTC.

The chain combines TRBV5-1 with TRBJ2-5, with 12 bases matching TRBD1. This CDR3 has 14 residues. The V and J ends lost 5 bases and 4 bases, in that order; junction bases with no gene match: 3. The germline V gene has CDR1 SGHRS and CDR2 YFSETQ. The CDR3 nucleotides read TGCGCCAGCAGACGGGACAGGGGGCGAGAGACCCAGTACTTC. Protein product: CASRRDRGRETQYF.